This T cell receptor beta chain appears in the sequencing data of a study of T cells in Graves' hyperthyroidism and ophthalmopathy. Points from the study as a whole: In simple terms, a model built on 13 V-J features told ophthalmopathy apart from stable hyperthyroidism.

V dropped 8 bases and J dropped 7 bases, with 11 bases sitting between them. The CDR3 is 11 residues long. Germline assignment: CDR1 LNHDA and CDR2 SQIVND (reference sequence). This clonotype was observed a handful of times. Its antigen is unknown. Hyperthyroidism, newly diagnosed and lasting under 2 months, affected patients aged 18 to 65. Exclusion of a patient resulted from uncontrolled infection, other autoimmune disease, pregnancy or lactation. There were TCR beta CDR3 regions amplified from RNA transcripts. Primed by the HTBI set, a first-round RT-PCR was run on the TCR CDR3. One entry per CDR3 protein, called by TCRdb with MiXCR from the multiplex PCR reads. The repertoire holds nearly 750,000 distinct CDR3 sequences, with around a third as singletons.

Sequenced sample: blood. This chain uses TRBV19 with TRBJ1-2; tentative D call: TRBD1 (6 bases). The receptor comes from a woman aged 35 to 49 with Graves' hyperthyroidism. For the CDR3, the DNA is TGTGCCAGTCGGGGGGCGGGTGGCTACACCTTC. Translation: CASRGAGGYTF.